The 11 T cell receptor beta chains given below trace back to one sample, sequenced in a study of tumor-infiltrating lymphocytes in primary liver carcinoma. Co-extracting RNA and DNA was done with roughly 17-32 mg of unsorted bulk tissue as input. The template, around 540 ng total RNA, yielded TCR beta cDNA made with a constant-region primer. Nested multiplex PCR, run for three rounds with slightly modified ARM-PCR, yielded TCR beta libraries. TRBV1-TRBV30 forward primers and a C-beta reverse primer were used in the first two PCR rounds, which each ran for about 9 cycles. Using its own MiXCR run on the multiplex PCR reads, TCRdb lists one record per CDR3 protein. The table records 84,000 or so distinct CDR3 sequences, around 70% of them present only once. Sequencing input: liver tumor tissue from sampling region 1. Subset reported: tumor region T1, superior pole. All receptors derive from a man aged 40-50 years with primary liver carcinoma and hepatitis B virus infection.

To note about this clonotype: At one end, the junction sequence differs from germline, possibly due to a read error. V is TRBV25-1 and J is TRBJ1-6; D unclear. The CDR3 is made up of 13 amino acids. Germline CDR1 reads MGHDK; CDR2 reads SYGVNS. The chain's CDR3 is CAISFLPNSPLHF. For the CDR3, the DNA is TGTGCCATCAGTTTTCTCCCGAATTCACCCCTCCACTTT.

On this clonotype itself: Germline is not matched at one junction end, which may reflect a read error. The CDR3 protein is CASSMRTSSGQHF. In nucleotides, the CDR3 is TGTGCCAGCAGCATGAGGACTAGCTCAGGGCAGCACTTC. J is TRBJ2-7 and V is TRBV7-9, with TRBD2 matching 8 bases. This CDR3 spans 13 amino acids. CDR1 is SEHNR and CDR2 is FQNEAQ in the germline V gene (reference sequence).

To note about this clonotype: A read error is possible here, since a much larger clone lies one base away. The chain's CDR3 is CASSEMSRLNTGELSF. CDR3 DNA sequence: TGTGCCAGCAGCGAAATGTCCCGCCTTAACACCGGGGAGCTGTCTTTT. This sequence joins TRBV12-3 or TRBV12-4 and TRBJ2-2, with a possible D match to TRBD2 (5 bases). This CDR3 comprises 16 residues.

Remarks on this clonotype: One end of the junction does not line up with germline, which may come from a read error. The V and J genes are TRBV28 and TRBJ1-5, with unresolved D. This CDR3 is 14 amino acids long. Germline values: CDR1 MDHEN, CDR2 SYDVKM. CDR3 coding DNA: TGTGCCAGCAGTCCCCTAGTTGAGGGCCAGCCCCGGCATTTT. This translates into CASSPLVEGQPRHF.

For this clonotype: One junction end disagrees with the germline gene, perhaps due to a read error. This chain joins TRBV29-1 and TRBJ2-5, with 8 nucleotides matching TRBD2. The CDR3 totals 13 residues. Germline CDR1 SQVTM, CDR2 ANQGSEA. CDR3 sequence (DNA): TGCAGCGTTGACGGGAGGGCCGCTGAGACCGAGTACTTC. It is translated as CSVDGRAAETEYF.

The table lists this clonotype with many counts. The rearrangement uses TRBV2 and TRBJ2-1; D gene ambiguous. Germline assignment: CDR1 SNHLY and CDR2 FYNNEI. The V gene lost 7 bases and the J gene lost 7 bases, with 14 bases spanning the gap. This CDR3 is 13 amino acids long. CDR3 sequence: CASNSEVGNEQFF. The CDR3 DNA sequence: TGTGCCAGCAACAGCGAAGTCGGAAATGAGCAGTTCTTC.

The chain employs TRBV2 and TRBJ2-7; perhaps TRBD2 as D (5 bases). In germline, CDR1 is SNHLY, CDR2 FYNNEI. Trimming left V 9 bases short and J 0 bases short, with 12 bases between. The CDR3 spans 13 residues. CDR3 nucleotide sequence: TGTGCCAGGAGGGCGGAGTCCTCCTACGAGCAGTACTTC. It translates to CARRAESSYEQYF. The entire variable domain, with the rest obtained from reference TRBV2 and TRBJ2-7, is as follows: EPEVTQTPSHQVTQMGQEVILRCVPISNHLYFYWYRQILGQKVEFLVSFYNNEISEKSEIFDDQFSVERPDGSNFTLKIRSTKLEDSAMYFCARRAESSYEQYFGPGTRLTVT.

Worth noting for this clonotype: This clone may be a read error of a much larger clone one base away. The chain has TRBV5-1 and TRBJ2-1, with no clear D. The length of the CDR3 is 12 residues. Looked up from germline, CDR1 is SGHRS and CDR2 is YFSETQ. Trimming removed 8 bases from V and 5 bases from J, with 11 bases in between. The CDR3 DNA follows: TGCGCCAGGAGCAACGCGAACAATGAGCAGTTCTTC. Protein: CARSNANNEQFF.

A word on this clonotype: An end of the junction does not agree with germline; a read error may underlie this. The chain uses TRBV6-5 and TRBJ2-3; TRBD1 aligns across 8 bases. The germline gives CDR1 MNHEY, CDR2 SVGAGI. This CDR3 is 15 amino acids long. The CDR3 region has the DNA TGTGCCAGCAGTTACTGCGCAGGGGGCCCCAGATACGCAGTATTT. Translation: CASSYCAGGPRYAVF.

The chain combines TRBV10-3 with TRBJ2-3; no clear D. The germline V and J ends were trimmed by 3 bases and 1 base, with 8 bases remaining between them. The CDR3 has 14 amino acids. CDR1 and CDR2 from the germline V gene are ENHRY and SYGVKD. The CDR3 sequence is CAISDRVGTDTQYF. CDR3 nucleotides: TGTGCCATCAGTGATAGGGTGGGCACAGATACGCAGTATTTT.

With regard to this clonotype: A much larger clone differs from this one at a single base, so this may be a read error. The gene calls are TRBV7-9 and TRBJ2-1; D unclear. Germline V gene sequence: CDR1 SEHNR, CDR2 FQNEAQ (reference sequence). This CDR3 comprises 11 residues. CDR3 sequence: CANSPQDEQFF. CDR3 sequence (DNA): TGTGCCAACAGCCCCCAAGATGAGCAGTTCTTC.